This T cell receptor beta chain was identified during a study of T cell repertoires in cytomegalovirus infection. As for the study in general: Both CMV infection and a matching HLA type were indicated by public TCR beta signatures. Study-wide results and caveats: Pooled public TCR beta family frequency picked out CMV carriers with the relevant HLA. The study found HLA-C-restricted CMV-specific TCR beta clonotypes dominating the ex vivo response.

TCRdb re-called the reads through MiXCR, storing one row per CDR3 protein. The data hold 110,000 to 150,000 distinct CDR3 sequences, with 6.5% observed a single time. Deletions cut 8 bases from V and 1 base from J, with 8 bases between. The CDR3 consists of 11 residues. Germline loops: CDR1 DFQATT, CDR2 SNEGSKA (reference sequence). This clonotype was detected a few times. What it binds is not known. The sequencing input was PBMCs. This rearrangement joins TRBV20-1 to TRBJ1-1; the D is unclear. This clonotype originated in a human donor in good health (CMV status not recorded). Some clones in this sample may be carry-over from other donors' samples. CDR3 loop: CSSSGNTEAFF. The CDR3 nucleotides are TGCAGTTCATCAGGGAACACTGAAGCTTTCTTT.